Listed here is a single TCR beta chain. This clonotype has only a few counts. Its recognized antigen is unknown. Per-base quality was not reported, and no clone a single base away is much larger than it. The sequencer listed for this sample is Illumina NovaSeq 6000. cDNA libraries for TCRalpha and TCRbeta were prepared by 5'RACE using constant-segment primers, with sample barcodes and unique molecular identifiers added. RNA was extracted from every sample with Trizol reagent. The libraries were amplified in two PCR steps, and the second step added a second sample barcode and Illumina TruSeq adapters. Sequencing of libraries was performed on an Illumina NovaSeq with 2 x 150 bp paired-end reads. Per the source publication's procedure: Reads were demultiplexed and collapsed into UMI-guided consensus sequences with migec v1.2.7. With mixcr v2.1.11, UMI consensuses were aligned to TRA and TRB V and J templates and assembled into clonotypes. A clonotype was counted as expanded or contracted only if both edgeR and NoisET called the change significant, with noise models trained on biological replicates. edgeR calls used a false discovery rate-adjusted p below 0.01 and a log2 fold-change threshold of 1. As an exploratory analysis of dynamics, max-normalized trajectories of the 1000 most abundant clonotypes were examined with PCA combined with hierarchical clustering. Each responding clone was given a CD4 or CD8 phenotype based on the CD4+ and CD8+ repertoires, which had been sequenced separately. The public reads were reanalyzed by TCRdb: fastp trimming at Q25, MiXCR alignment, in-frame beta chains only. Rows are unified per CDR3 protein, each entry keeping the most common DNA and genes. Clone size and V and J calls follow TCRdb, not the original study. This sample holds approximately 200,000 distinct CDR3 sequences; 16% were observed only once. The ten largest make up under 2.5% of the sample.

This entry belongs to a study of T-cell memory formation after mild COVID-19 (dated by TCRdb to the early 2020s). Background for the entire study: Most TCR sequence clusters were specific to one of the two donors. Longitudinal TCRalpha and TCRbeta repertoire sequencing tracked T-cell clones expanding and contracting after mild COVID-19 in a couple of donors. The cohort was made up of two young adult volunteers, one female and one male, who were previously healthy.

On the study overall, not on this receptor specifically: SARS-CoV-2 specificity was not confirmed for the second-wave clones peaking on day 37. The study included only a couple of mild cases, and larger cohorts that include severe cases with pre-infection samples were judged to be necessary. Contracting CD4+ clones were located mainly in the CM and EM memory subsets, whereas CD8+ clones were found to be enriched in EMRA. Balanced CD4/CD8 phenotypes were observed for clones contracting from day 15 to 85, whereas a bias towards CD4+ was observed for a second wave of clones expanding from day 15 to 37. Some responding clones were detected in pre-infection memory, suggesting pre-existing cross-reactive memory T cells joined the SARS-CoV-2 response.

Ficoll-Paque density gradient centrifugation was used to isolate PBMCs. From the cysteine up to the phenylalanine, the CDR3 has a length of 16 residues. The DNA shown is the 48-base CDR3, in frame from base 1. V has 3 bases trimmed and J has 5 bases trimmed; junction bases matching no gene number 12. CDR1 and CDR2 (ENHRY, SYGVKD) derive from the germline V gene. This chain joins TRBV10-3 to TRBJ2-7; TRBD1 lines up with 8 middle nucleotides. This TCR derives from an adult woman who had mild COVID-19 (a few samples of this study predate the infection). The sample titles of this study are shuffled in the database, so cell type and time point are left out; the donor was told from shared clones. The sequencing sample was made of PBMCs or a T cell subset sorted from them (not recorded which). The DNA sequence is given as TGTGCCATCAGTGACCCCGGGACAGGTTCGCGGAACGAGCAGTACTTC. This encodes CAISDPGTGSRNEQYF.